Listed below are T cell receptor beta chains from one sample, sequenced in a study of CD8 T cells in Susac syndrome. TCRdb ran MiXCR on the immunoSEQ multiplex PCR reads and lists one entry per CDR3 protein. Among about 140,000 distinct CDR3 sequences, roughly 95% were seen once, and the ten largest hold over 0.095%. The sequenced sample was CD4+ T cells from PBMCs. The receptor source for this set is a human donor with multiple sclerosis. CDR3s include the opening cysteine and the closing phenylalanine or tryptophan. The D gene is left open where the match is weak. Only part of the rows carry a size: once, few, many, or a class if the clone is expanded.

v_call	clone_size	d_call	j_call	cdr3_nt	cdr3_aa
TRBV9	NA	NA	TRBJ2-5	TGTGCCAGCAGCGTAGTCGGGGAAAGGGAGACCCAGTACTTC	CASSVVGERETQYF
TRBV7-6	NA	TRBD1	TRBJ2-7	TGTGCCAGCAGCTGGACAGGGAACGAGCAGTACTTC	CASSWTGNEQYF
TRBV20-1	NA	NA	TRBJ2-3	TGCAGTGCTAGCGTTCAGGGTAGAACAGATACGCAGTATTTT	CSASVQGRTDTQYF
TRBV5-1	NA	TRBD2	TRBJ2-1	TGCGCCAGTGCGACTAGCGGAGGCGCCTTCAATGAGCAGTTCTTC	CASATSGGAFNEQFF
TRBV20-1	NA	NA	TRBJ1-1	TGCAGTGCTTATCAGGGGAACACTGAAGCTTTCTTT	CSAYQGNTEAFF
TRBV20-1	NA	TRBD2	TRBJ2-7	TGCAGTGCTAGAGATCAAGGGACTAGCCCCTACGAGCAGTACTTC	CSARDQGTSPYEQYF
TRBV2	NA	TRBD2	TRBJ2-5	TGTGCCAGCAGCGCTACTAGCGGACAGACCCAGTACTTC	CASSATSGQTQYF
TRBV29-1	once	NA	TRBJ2-7	TGCAGCGTTGAAACCCGAACTTTCTCCTACGAGCAGTACTTC	CSVETRTFSYEQYF
TRBV7-2	NA	NA	TRBJ2-5	TGTGCCAGCAGCCCCGACTACGGGGAGACCCAGTACTTC	CASSPDYGETQYF
TRBV30	NA	TRBD1	TRBJ1-6	TGTGCCTGGAGGGGGGTGGACAGGATGAATTCACCCCTCCACTTT	CAWRGVDRMNSPLHF
TRBV7-9	NA	NA	TRBJ1-5	TGTGCCAGCAGCTTAGCGTCGGGAGATACCGCAAGCAATCAGCCCCAGCATTTT	CASSLASGDTASNQPQHF
TRBV29-1	NA	TRBD1	TRBJ1-3	TGCAGCGTTGGGGACAGGATCTCTGGAAACACCATATATTTT	CSVGDRISGNTIYF
TRBV15	NA	NA	TRBJ1-6	TGTGCCACCAGCAGAGGCAGGGGAAGTTCACCCCTCCACTTT	CATSRGRGSSPLHF
TRBV19	NA	NA	TRBJ1-5	TGTGCCAGTAGTATAGGTTCAGAGAGCAATCAGCCCCAGCATTTT	CASSIGSESNQPQHF
TRBV11-2	NA	NA	TRBJ2-7	TGTGCCAGCAGCCCCCGTGGATTCGGTATTGACGAGCAGTACTTC	CASSPRGFGIDEQYF
TRBV6-2/TRBV6-3	NA	NA	TRBJ2-7	TGTGCCAGCAGTTCCACCGGGGAGCAGTACTTC	CASSSTGEQYF
TRBV15	NA	TRBD2	TRBJ2-1	TGTGCCACCAGCAGTTTCGGGACTAGCCAAGATGAGCAGTTCTTC	CATSSFGTSQDEQFF
TRBV5-1	NA	NA	TRBJ2-3	TGCGCCAGCAGCATCTCCTCGGGGATGGATACGCAGTATTTT	CASSISSGMDTQYF
TRBV28	few	TRBD1	TRBJ1-5	TGTGCCAGCAAGCAGGGGGATCAGCCCCAGCATTTT	CASKQGDQPQHF
TRBV2	NA	TRBD1	TRBJ2-2	TGTGCCAGCAAGACCGACAGGGTATACACCGGGGAGCTGTTTTTT	CASKTDRVYTGELFF
TRBV5-4	NA	TRBD2	TRBJ2-5	TGTGCCAGCAGCAGCAAGGCGGGAGGTACGGAGACCCAGTACTTC	CASSSKAGGTETQYF
TRBV7-2	NA	NA	TRBJ2-3	TGTGCCAGCAGCTTGACAGGCACAGATACGCAGTATTTT	CASSLTGTDTQYF
TRBV9	NA	TRBD1	TRBJ1-2	TGTGCCAGCAGCCGGGACGGGACAGCGTATGGCTACACCTTC	CASSRDGTAYGYTF
TRBV29-1	NA	NA	TRBJ2-2	TGCAGCGTTGGAGGAGGGGCCGGGGAGCTGTTTTTT	CSVGGGAGELFF
TRBV30	NA	NA	TRBJ2-5	TGTGCCTGGAGTCACAGAGAGACCCAGTACTTC	CAWSHRETQYF
TRBV20-1	NA	TRBD2	TRBJ2-5	TGCAGTGCTTCGCCGGGACTAGCGGCAAGAGAGACCCAGTACTTC	CSASPGLAARETQYF
TRBV20-1	NA	TRBD2	TRBJ2-7	TGCAGTGCTAGCCGCGGGAGTCACTCCTACGAGCAGTACTTC	CSASRGSHSYEQYF
TRBV7-8	NA	NA	TRBJ1-2	TGTGCCAGCAGCTTGGGGGGAGAGGTCTATGGCTACACCTTC	CASSLGGEVYGYTF
TRBV20-1	NA	NA	TRBJ2-7	TGCAGTGCGCCTGGACAGCTTCAGATTTCCTACGAGCAGTACTTC	CSAPGQLQISYEQYF
TRBV20-1	NA	TRBD2	TRBJ2-1	TGCAGTGCTAGAGATGTTAACAGAGGGACTAGCGGGGGTGAGCAGTTCTTC	CSARDVNRGTSGGEQFF
TRBV10-3	NA	TRBD1	TRBJ2-1	TGTGCCATCAAAGATACAGGGGGCGCCTACAATGAGCAGTTCTTC	CAIKDTGGAYNEQFF
TRBV7-3	NA	TRBD1	TRBJ2-1	TGTGCCAGCAGCTCTACAGGGGGCGGCTACAATGAGCAGTTCTTC	CASSSTGGGYNEQFF
TRBV5-1	NA	TRBD2	TRBJ2-7	TGCGCCAGCAGCCAAGGGACTAGCGGGATCTACGAGCAGTACTTC	CASSQGTSGIYEQYF
TRBV29-1	once	TRBD1	TRBJ1-1	TGCAGCGTTGAGTCAGGGGGAACTGAAGCTTTCTTT	CSVESGGTEAFF
TRBV7-9	NA	TRBD1	TRBJ2-7	TGTGCCAGCAGCTCACCGGGACAGGGGGCCCACGAGCAGTACTTC	CASSSPGQGAHEQYF
TRBV20-1	once	NA	TRBJ2-3	TGCAGTGCTAGAGAGGGGGCTGGGGATACGCAGTATTTT	CSAREGAGDTQYF
TRBV9	NA	NA	TRBJ2-3	TGTGCCAGCAGCGTAGCCCCCGGCGGGACACGGGACACAGATACGCAGTATTTT	CASSVAPGGTRDTDTQYF
TRBV19	NA	NA	TRBJ1-5	TGTGCCAGTAGTGTTAACAGGGATGGGAATCAGCCCCAGCATTTT	CASSVNRDGNQPQHF
TRBV27	once	NA	TRBJ2-7	TGTGCCAGCACCCCTTCCCTCGGACCAACGAAGTACGAGCAGTACTTC	CASTPSLGPTKYEQYF